The clone carrying this T cell receptor (beta chain) was seen only once. CDR1 is MNHNS, CDR2 SASEGT, per germline. Losses at the gene ends were 6 bases for V and 10 bases for J; bases not matched to a gene: 14. The CDR3 covers 15 residues. Data came from immunoSEQ multiplex PCR; TCRdb stores just in-frame clones and leaves some out. The repertoire holds 1.5 million to 1.9 million clones, with 98% as singletons. This sample was taken from a study of shared clonotypes between healthy human individuals. The source is a man younger than 40 in good health. Sequenced: naive CD4+ T cells sorted from blood. The subset: CD45RA+ positively selected. The chain links TRBV6-1 to TRBJ2-1; 8 nucleotides line up with TRBD1. CDR3 nucleotides: TGTGCCAGCAGCGCAGGTGGGCAGGGGGCCCTCGAGCAGTTCTTC. Translating gives CASSAGGQGALEQFF.